These 7 T cell receptor beta chains originate from one sample sequenced in a study of CD8+ T cells in alopecia areata. Reverse transcription of extracted RNA yielded cDNA, which provided the sequencing template. The assay was immunoSEQ multiplex PCR, and TCRdb's table has in-frame clones only and misses some. In the table there are 250,000 to 300,000 clones, 55% to 70% of which are singletons. Treatment meaning: oral pan-JAK inhibitor, 5-10 mg twice daily. This specimen consisted of CD4+ T cells sorted from blood, obtained at week 24, from a patient treated with tofacitinib. All receptors come from a human donor with alopecia areata.

This rearrangement joins TRBV19 to TRBJ2-7; a possible D gene is TRBD2 (5 bases). The ends were cut back, 4 bases at V and 7 bases at J, with 11 bases in the middle. The germline V gene has CDR1 LNHDA and CDR2 SQIVND (reference sequence). The CDR3 has 12 amino acids. CDR3 in amino acids: CASSNDYGEQYF. CDR3 DNA sequence: TGTGCCAGTAGTAACGACTATGGGGAGCAGTACTTC.

The V call is TRBV9, the J call TRBJ2-7; 8 positions match TRBD1. Germline-derived CDR1 and CDR2 are SGDLS and YYNGEE. Trimming removed 3 bases from V and 4 bases from J; junction bases left unmatched: 9. The CDR3 loop spans 15 amino acids. The CDR3 coding sequence is TGTGCCAGCAGCGCCACTTCGACAGGGGAATACGAGCAGTACTTC. It codes for CASSATSTGEYEQYF.

Notes on this clone: Sequence at one end of the junction differs from germline and may be a read error. The V and J genes are TRBV2 and TRBJ2-7; possibly TRBD2 for D (5 bases). CDR1 is SNHLY and CDR2 is FYNNEI in the germline V gene. CDR3 length: 12 amino acids. The CDR3 DNA reads TGTGCCAGCAGTCTCCTCGGGGTGGGGTGGAACTTC. It translates to CASSLLGVGWNF.

This sequence joins TRBV11-3 and TRBJ2-2; D gene unclear. CDR1 and CDR2 from the germline V gene are SGHNT and YENEEA. The CDR3 is 13 residues long. V was shortened by 2 bases and J by 6 bases, with 7 bases between the two germline ends. CDR3 in amino acids: CASSLIVAGELFF. CDR3 DNA: TGTGCCAGCAGCTTAATAGTGGCCGGGGAGCTGTTTTTT.

The rearrangement joins TRBV28 to TRBJ1-3, with a tentative D call TRBD1 (5 bases). Germline CDR1 reads MDHEN; CDR2 reads SYDVKM. V lost 5 bases to trimming and J lost 2 bases, with 13 bases between them. CDR3 length: 15 residues. The CDR3 region is CASSPPAGTGNTIYF. The CDR3 DNA reads as TGTGCCAGCAGTCCCCCCGCAGGGACTGGAAACACCATATATTTT.

V gene TRBV30 combines with J gene TRBJ2-3; maybe TRBD2 (7 bases). Trimming removed 1 base from V and 8 bases from J, with 16 bases in between. Germline-derived CDR1 and CDR2 are GTSNPN and SVGIG (reference sequence). This CDR3 contains 14 residues. The CDR3 loop is CAWSAGGGSLTQYF. DNA for the CDR3: TGTGCCTGGAGTGCGGGCGGGGGCAGCCTTACGCAGTATTTT.

This rearrangement joins TRBV4-1 to TRBJ2-1; 10 bases fit TRBD2. Losses at the gene ends were 0 bases for V and 5 bases for J; bases not matched to a gene: 1. Germline V CDR1 and CDR2: MGHRA, YSYEKL. This CDR3 has 15 amino acids. The DNA of the CDR3 is TGCGCCAGCAGCCAAGACCTAGCGGGGGACAATGAGCAGTTCTTC. The encoded protein is CASSQDLAGDNEQFF.